Described below is a single T cell receptor (beta chain) sequence and its context. Its antigen is currently unknown. The sample originates from a study of cytomegalovirus exposure and HLA in healthy donors. Study-level points and caveats: Researchers reported in a later analysis that a missense DCLRE1C variant was tied to TCR beta V- and J-gene trimming.

The PCR was carried out with 60 Vbeta primers and 13 Jbeta primers. Sequencing was performed with immunoSEQ multiplex PCR; in TCRdb, only in-frame clones are kept and a portion is missing. Its table lists about 170,000 clones. The length of the CDR3 is 14 residues. Germline V gene sequence: CDR1 SGHDT, CDR2 YYEEEE. Trimming pared 1 base from V and 1 base from J, leaving 7 bases between. The TCR comes from a woman aged 55-69 years in good health and CMV-seronegative. The V and J genes are TRBV5-6 and TRBJ2-3; TRBD2 is a possible D gene (5 bases). The specimen was PBMCs. CDR3 coding DNA: TGTGCCAGCAGCTTGTTGCGGGGCACAGATACGCAGTATTTT. Residues: CASSLLRGTDTQYF.